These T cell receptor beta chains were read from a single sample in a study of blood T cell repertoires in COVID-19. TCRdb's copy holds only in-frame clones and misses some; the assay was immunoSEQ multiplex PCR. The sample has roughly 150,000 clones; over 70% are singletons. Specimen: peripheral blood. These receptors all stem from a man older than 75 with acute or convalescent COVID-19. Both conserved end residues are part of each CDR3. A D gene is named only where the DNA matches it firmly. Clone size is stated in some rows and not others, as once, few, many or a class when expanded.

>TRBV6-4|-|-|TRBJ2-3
CASSLQGTLSTDTQYF
TGTGCCAGCAGTTTACAGGGCACGCTTAGCACAGATACGCAGTATTTT
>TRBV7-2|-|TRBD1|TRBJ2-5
CASRPGTVGVAQETQYF
TGTGCCAGCAGACCAGGGACAGTCGGTGTGGCTCAAGAGACCCAGTACTTC
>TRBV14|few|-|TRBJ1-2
CASSQAVYGYTF
TGTGCCAGCAGCCAGGCGGTCTATGGCTACACCTTC
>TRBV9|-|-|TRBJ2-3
CASSSLAGAGTDTQYF
TGTGCCAGCAGCTCCCTGGCGGGGGCTGGGACAGATACGCAGTATTTT
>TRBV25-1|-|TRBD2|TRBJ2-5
CASSEYEGGLAAQETQYF
TGTGCCAGCAGTGAATACGAGGGTGGGCTAGCGGCCCAAGAGACCCAGTACTTC
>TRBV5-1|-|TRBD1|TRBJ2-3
CASSDGQGGDTQYF
TGCGCCAGCAGCGACGGACAGGGGGGAGATACGCAGTATTTT
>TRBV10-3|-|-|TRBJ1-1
CAIRGVNQNTEAFF
TGTGCCATCAGGGGCGTCAACCAGAACACTGAAGCTTTCTTT
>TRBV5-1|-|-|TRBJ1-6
CASSLELVNSPLHF
TGCGCCAGCAGCTTGGAACTGGTGAATTCACCCCTCCACTTT
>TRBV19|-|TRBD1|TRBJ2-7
CASSGSTTGFPYEQYF
TGTGCCAGTAGTGGGTCAACGACAGGGTTTCCCTACGAGCAGTACTTC
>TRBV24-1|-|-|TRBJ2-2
CATSDLPVGELFF
TGTGCCACCAGTGATCTCCCGGTGGGGGAGCTGTTTTTT
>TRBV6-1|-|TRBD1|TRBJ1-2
CASSETGGTAYGYTF
TGTGCCAGCAGTGAAACAGGGGGCACGGCCTATGGCTACACCTTC
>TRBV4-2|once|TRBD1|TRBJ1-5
CASRQTGDSNQPQHF
TGTGCCAGCAGACAGACAGGGGATAGCAATCAGCCCCAGCATTTT
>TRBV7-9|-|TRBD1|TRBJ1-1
CASSRGTVMNTEAFF
TGTGCCAGCAGCCGGGGGACAGTCATGAACACTGAAGCTTTCTTT
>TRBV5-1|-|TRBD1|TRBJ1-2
CASSSEEGAYGYTF
TGCGCCAGCAGCTCAGAGGAGGGGGCCTATGGCTACACCTTC
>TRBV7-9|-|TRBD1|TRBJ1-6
CASSSSGTARNF
TGTGCCAGCAGCTCCTCCGGGACAGCGAGGAATTTT
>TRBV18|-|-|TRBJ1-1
CASSPTGRSTEAFF
TGTGCCAGCTCACCAACGGGTCGGAGCACTGAAGCTTTCTTT
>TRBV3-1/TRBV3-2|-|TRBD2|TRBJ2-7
CATPLAGVLDYEQYF
TGTGCCACCCCACTAGCGGGAGTCCTAGACTACGAGCAGTACTTC
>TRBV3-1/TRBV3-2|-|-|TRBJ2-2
CASSQDQGTTGELFF
TGTGCCAGCAGCCAAGACCAGGGGACCACCGGGGAGCTGTTTTTT
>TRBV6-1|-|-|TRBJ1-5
CASSEVRGERGYSNQPQHF
TGTGCCAGCAGTGAAGTACGGGGGGAAAGGGGATATAGCAATCAGCCCCAGCATTTT
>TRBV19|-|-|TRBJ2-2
CASSRKQATGELFF
TGTGCCAGTAGTCGGAAGCAGGCCACCGGGGAGCTGTTTTTT
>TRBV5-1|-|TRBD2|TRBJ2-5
CASSLTGGNQETQYF
TGCGCCAGCAGCCTTACGGGGGGGAACCAAGAGACCCAGTACTTC
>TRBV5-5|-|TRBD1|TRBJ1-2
CASSRDPGQGYGYTF
TGTGCCAGCAGCAGGGATCCGGGACAGGGCTATGGCTACACCTTC
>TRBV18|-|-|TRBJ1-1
CASSPGQNTEAFF
TGTGCCAGCTCACCAGGGCAGAACACTGAAGCTTTCTTT
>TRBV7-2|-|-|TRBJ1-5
CASSSTVNQPQHF
TGTGCCAGCAGCTCGACAGTTAATCAGCCCCAGCATTTT
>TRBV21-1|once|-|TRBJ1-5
CASRLGGGNQPQHF
TGTGCCAGCCGTCTCGGGGGGGGCAATCAGCCCCAGCATTTT
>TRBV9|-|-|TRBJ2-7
CASSVGADKSYEQYF
TGTGCCAGCAGCGTAGGCGCAGACAAGTCCTACGAGCAGTACTTC
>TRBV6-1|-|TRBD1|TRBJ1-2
CASSDGTGSLTGGYTF
TGTGCCAGCAGTGACGGGACAGGGTCCCTTACGGGAGGCTACACCTTC
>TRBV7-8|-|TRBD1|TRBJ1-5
CASSLEGRGKGQPQHF
TGTGCCAGCAGCTTAGAGGGCAGGGGGAAGGGGCAGCCCCAGCATTTT
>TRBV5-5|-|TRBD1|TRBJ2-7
CASSLTGGRGEQYF
TGTGCCAGCAGCTTGACAGGGGGTAGGGGCGAGCAGTACTTC
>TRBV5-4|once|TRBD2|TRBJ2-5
CASSSVEGGPETQYF
TGTGCCAGCAGCTCGGTAGAGGGAGGGCCAGAGACCCAGTACTTC
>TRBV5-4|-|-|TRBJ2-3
CASSFRTAGLDTQYF
TGTGCCAGCAGCTTTAGAACAGCCGGCCTGGATACGCAGTATTTT
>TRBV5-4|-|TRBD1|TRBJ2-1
CASSLRTGSSYNEQFF
TGTGCCAGCAGCTTGCGGACAGGGAGCTCCTACAATGAGCAGTTCTTC
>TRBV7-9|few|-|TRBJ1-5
CASSFGSGSNQPQHF
TGTGCCAGCAGCTTCGGTTCAGGCAGCAATCAGCCCCAGCATTTT
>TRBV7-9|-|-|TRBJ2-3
CASSLAGLDTQYF
TGTGCCAGCAGCTTGGCGGGGCTTGATACGCAGTATTTT
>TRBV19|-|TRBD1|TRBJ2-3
CASNSGGQILTDTQYF
TGTGCCAGCAATTCTGGGGGACAGATTCTCACAGATACGCAGTATTTT
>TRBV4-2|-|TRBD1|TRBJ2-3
CASSPTGYVDTQYF
TGTGCCAGCAGCCCGACAGGGTATGTAGATACGCAGTATTTT
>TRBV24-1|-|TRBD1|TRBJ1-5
CATSDSGAGGQPQHF
TGTGCCACCAGTGATTCCGGGGCAGGGGGTCAGCCCCAGCATTTT
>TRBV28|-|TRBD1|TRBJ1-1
CASRSDRGIMNTEAFF
TGTGCCAGCAGGTCGGACAGGGGAATTATGAACACTGAAGCTTTCTTT
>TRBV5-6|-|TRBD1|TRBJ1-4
CASSPGTASNEKLFF
TGTGCCAGCAGCCCCGGGACAGCGTCGAATGAAAAACTGTTTTTT
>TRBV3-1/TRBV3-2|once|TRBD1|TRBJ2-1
CASSRGQGDNNEQFF
TGTGCCAGCAGCCGGGGACAGGGGGATAACAATGAGCAGTTCTTC
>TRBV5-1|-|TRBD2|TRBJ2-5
CASSLLAGEGQETQYF
TGCGCCAGCAGCTTGTTGGCGGGGGAGGGGCAAGAGACCCAGTACTTC
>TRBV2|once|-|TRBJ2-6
CAAGAGDSYSGANVLTF
TGTGCCGCGGGGGCCGGCGACAGCTACTCTGGGGCCAACGTCCTGACTTTC
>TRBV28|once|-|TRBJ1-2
CASSSLTIQKTYGYTF
TGTGCCAGCAGTTCGCTCACGATACAGAAAACCTATGGCTACACCTTC
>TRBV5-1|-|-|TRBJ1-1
CASSLTRGTEAFF
TGCGCCAGCAGCTTGACCAGGGGCACTGAAGCTTTCTTT
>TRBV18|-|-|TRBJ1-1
CASSPTLRENTEAFF
TGTGCCAGCTCACCAACTCTCCGGGAGAACACTGAAGCTTTCTTT
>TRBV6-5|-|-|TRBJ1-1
CASSYVQGMNTEAFF
TGTGCCAGCAGTTACGTTCAGGGGATGAACACTGAAGCTTTCTTT
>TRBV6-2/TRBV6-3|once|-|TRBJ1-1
CASSYGGGRGQNTEAFF
TGTGCCAGCAGTTACGGGGGTGGTAGGGGACAGAACACTGAAGCTTTCTTT
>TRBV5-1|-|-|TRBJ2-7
CASSRDSLSYEQYF
TGCGCCAGCAGTAGAGACAGTCTCTCCTACGAGCAGTACTTC
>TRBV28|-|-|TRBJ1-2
CASSFAGRGYTF
TGTGCCAGCAGTTTTGCCGGGAGGGGCTACACCTTC
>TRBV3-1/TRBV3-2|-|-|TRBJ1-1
CASSSKRGGTEAFF
TGTGCCAGCAGCTCAAAAAGGGGGGGCACTGAAGCTTTCTTT
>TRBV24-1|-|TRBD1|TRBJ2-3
CATSDQTGTSLDTQYF
TGTGCCACCAGTGACCAGACAGGGACCTCCTTAGATACGCAGTATTTT
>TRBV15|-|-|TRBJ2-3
CATSREAGPGTDTQYF
TGTGCCACCAGCAGAGAGGCGGGCCCGGGGACAGATACGCAGTATTTT
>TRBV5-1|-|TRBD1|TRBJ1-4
CASSLADRGLEKLFF
TGCGCCAGCAGCTTGGCTGACAGGGGGCTTGAAAAACTGTTTTTT